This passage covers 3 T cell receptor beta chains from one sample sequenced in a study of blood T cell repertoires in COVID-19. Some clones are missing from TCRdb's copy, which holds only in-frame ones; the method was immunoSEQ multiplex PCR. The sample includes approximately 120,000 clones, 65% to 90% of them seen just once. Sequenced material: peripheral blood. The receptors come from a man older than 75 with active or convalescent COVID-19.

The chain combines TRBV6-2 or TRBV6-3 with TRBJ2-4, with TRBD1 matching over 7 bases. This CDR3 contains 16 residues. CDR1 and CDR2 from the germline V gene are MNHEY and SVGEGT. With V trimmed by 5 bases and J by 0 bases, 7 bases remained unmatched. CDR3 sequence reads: CASSTPDRLAKNIQYF. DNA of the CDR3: TGTGCCAGCAGTACTCCGGACAGGTTAGCCAAAAACATTCAGTACTTC.

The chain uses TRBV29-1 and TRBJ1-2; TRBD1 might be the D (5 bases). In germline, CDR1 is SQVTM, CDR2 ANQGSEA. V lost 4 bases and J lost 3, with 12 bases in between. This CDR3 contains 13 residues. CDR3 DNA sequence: TGCAGCGTTGCGGCAGGGTTGGACTATGGCTACACCTTC. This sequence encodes CSVAAGLDYGYTF.

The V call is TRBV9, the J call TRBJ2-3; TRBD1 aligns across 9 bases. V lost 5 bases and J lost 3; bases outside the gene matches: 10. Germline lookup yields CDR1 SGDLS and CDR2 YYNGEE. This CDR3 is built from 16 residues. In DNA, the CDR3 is TGTGCCAGCAGTCTAAACCCGGGACAGGGAACAGATACGCAGTATTTT. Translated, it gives CASSLNPGQGTDTQYF.